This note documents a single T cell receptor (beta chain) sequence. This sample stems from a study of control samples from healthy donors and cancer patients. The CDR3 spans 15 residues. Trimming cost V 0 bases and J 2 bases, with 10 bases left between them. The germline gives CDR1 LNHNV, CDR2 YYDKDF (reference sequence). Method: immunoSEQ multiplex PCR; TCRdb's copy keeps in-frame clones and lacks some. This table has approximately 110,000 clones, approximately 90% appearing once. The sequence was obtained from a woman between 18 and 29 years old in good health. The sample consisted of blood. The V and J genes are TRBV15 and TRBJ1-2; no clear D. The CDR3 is CATSRDPFPNYGYTF. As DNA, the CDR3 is TGTGCCACCAGCAGAGATCCTTTCCCAAACTATGGCTACACCTTC.